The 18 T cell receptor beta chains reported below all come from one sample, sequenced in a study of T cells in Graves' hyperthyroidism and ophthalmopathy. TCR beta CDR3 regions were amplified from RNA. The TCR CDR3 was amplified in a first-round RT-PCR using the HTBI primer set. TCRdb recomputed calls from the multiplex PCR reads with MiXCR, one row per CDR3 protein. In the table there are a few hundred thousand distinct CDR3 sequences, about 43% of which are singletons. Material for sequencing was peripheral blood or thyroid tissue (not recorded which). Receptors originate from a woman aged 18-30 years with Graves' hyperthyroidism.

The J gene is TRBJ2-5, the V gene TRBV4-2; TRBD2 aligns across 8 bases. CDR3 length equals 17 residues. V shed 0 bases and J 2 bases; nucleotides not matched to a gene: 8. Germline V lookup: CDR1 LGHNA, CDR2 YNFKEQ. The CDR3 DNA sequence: TGTGCCAGCAGCCAAGATGGCCTAGCGGGCCCTCAAGAGACCCAGTACTTC. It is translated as CASSQDGLAGPQETQYF.

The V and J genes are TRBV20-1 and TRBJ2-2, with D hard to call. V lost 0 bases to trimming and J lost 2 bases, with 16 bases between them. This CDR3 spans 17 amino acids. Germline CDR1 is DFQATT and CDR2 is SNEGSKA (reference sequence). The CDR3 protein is CSARESSWNPNTGELFF. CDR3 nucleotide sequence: TGCAGTGCTAGAGAGTCGTCATGGAACCCTAACACCGGGGAGCTGTTTTTT.

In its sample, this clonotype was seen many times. CDR3 region: CASSYSATRGYTF. CDR3 nucleotide sequence: TGTGCCAGCAGTTACTCGGCAACTCGGGGCTACACCTTC. The V call is TRBV6-5, the J call TRBJ1-2; no firm D call. The CDR3 has 13 residues. The ends were cut back, 0 bases at V and 8 bases at J, with 10 bases in the middle. CDR1 is MNHEY, CDR2 SVGAGI, per germline.

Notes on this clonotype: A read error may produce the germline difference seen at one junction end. For the CDR3, the DNA is TGTGCCAGTAGTTACCCCCGAAACCAAGAGACCCAGTACTTC. This codes for CASSYPRNQETQYF. This rearrangement joins TRBV12-3 or TRBV12-4 to TRBJ2-5; D gene uncertain. The CDR3 spans 14 residues.

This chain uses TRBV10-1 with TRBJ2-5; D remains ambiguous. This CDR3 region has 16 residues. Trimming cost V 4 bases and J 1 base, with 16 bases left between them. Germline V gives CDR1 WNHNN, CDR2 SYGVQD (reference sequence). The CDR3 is CASSARVEEVQETQYF. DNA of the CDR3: TGCGCCAGCAGTGCTAGAGTTGAGGAAGTCCAAGAGACCCAGTACTTC.

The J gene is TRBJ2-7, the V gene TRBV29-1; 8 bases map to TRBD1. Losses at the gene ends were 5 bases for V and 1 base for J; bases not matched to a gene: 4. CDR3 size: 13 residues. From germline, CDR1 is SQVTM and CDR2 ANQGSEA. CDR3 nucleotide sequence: TGCAGCGTTTTACAGGGGGTGTCCTACGAGCAGTACTTC. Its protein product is CSVLQGVSYEQYF.

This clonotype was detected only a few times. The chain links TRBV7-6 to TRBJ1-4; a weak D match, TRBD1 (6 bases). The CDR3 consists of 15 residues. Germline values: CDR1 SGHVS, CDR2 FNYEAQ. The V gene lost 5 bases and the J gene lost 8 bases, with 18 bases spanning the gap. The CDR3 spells CASSHTRQVGEKLFF. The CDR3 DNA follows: TGTGCCAGCAGCCACACTCGACAGGTTGGGGAAAAACTGTTTTTT. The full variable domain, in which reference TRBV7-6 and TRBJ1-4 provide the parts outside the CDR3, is GAGVSQSPRYKVTKRGQDVALRCDPISGHVSLYWYRQALGQGPEFLTYFNYEAQQDKSGLPNDRFSAERPEGSISTLTIQRTEQRDSAMYRCASSHTRQVGEKLFFGSGTQLSVL.

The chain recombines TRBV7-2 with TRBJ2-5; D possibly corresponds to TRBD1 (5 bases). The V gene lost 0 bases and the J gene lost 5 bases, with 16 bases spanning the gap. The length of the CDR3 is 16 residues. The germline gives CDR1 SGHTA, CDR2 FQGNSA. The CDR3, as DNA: TGTGCCAGCAGCTTAGCTTATGGCAGGGCCTGGGAGACCCAGTACTTC. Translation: CASSLAYGRAWETQYF.

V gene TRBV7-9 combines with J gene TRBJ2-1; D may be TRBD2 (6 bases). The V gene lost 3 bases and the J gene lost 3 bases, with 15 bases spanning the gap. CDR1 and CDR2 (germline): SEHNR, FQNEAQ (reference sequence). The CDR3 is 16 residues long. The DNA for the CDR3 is TGTGCCAGCAGCTTTTCCGGCGGGACCATCTACAATGAGCAGTTCTTC. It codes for CASSFSGGTIYNEQFF.

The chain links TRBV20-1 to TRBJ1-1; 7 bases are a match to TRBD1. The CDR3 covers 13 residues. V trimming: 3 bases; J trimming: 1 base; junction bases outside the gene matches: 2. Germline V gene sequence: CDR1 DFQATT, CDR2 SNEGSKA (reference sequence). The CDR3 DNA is TGCAGTGCTAGCAGGGGGTCGAACACTGAAGCTTTCTTT. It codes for CSASRGSNTEAFF.

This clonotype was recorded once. The CDR3 sequence: CASSSPGTSGEETQYF. DNA for the CDR3: TGTGCCAGCAGCTCACCCGGGACTAGCGGGGAAGAGACCCAGTACTTC. V and J are TRBV7-3 and TRBJ2-5; 13 bases agree with TRBD2. The germline CDR1 and CDR2 sequences are SGHTA and FQGTGA. The CDR3 is 16 residues long. The V segment lost 4 bases and the J segment 3 bases; nucleotides outside the gene matches: 5.

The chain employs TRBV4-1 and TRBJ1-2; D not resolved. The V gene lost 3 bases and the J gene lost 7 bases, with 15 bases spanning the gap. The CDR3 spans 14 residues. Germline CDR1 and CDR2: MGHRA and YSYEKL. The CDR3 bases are TGCGCCAGCAGCCACCCAGAGGCAGGAGGTGGCTACACCTTC. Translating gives CASSHPEAGGGYTF.

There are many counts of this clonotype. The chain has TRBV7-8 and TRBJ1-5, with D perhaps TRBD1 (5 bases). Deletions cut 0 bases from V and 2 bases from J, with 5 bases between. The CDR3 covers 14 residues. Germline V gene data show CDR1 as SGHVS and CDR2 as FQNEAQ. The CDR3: CASSLARGNQPQHF. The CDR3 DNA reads TGTGCCAGCAGCTTAGCCAGGGGCAATCAGCCCCAGCATTTT.

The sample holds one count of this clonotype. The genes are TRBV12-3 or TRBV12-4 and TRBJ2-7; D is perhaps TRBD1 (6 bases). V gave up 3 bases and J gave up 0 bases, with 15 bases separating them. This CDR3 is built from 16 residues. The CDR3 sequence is CASSLNRGQNSYEQYF. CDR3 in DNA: TGTGCCAGCAGTTTGAACCGCGGACAGAACTCCTACGAGCAGTACTTC.

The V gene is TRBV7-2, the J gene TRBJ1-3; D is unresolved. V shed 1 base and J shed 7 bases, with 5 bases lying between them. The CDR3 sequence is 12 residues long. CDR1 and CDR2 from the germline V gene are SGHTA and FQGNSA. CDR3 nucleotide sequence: TGTGCCAGCAGCTTAGAGCCTAACACCATATATTTT. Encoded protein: CASSLEPNTIYF.

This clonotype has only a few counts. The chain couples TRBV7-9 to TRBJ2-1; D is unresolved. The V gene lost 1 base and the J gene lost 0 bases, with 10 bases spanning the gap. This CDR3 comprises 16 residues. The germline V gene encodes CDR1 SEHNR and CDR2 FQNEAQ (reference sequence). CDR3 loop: CASSLVGSSSYNEQFF. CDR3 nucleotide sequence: TGTGCCAGCAGCTTAGTTGGATCTAGCTCCTACAATGAGCAGTTCTTC.

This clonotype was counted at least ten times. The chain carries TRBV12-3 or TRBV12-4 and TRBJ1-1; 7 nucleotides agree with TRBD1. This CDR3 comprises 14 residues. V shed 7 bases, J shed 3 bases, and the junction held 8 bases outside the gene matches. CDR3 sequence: CASKQRGRYTEAFF. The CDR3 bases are TGTGCCAGCAAACAAAGGGGGCGTTACACTGAAGCTTTCTTT.

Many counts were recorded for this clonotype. CDR3 protein: CAARRENEKLFF. The CDR3 DNA reads TGTGCCGCCCGTAGGGAAAACGAAAAACTGTTTTTT. This chain joins TRBV12-3 or TRBV12-4 and TRBJ1-4; D gene uncertain. This CDR3 spans 12 amino acids. The V and J ends lost 11 bases and 8 bases respectively, with 15 bases between them.